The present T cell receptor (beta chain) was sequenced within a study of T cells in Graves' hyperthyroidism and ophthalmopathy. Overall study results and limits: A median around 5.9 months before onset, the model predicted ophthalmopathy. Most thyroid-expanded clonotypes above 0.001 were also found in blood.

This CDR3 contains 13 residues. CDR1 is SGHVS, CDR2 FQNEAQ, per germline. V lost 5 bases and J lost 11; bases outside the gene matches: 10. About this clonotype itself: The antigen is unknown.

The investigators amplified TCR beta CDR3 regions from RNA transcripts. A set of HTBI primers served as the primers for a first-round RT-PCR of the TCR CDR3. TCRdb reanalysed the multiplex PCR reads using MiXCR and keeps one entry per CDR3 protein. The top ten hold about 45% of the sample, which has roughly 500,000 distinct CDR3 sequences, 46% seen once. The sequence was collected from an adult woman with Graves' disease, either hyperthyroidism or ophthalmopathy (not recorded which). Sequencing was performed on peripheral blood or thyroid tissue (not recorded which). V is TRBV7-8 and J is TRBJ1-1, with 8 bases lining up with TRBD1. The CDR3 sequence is CASSIGQGVSAFF. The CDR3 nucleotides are TGTGCCAGCAGCATCGGACAGGGTGTCAGTGCTTTCTTT.